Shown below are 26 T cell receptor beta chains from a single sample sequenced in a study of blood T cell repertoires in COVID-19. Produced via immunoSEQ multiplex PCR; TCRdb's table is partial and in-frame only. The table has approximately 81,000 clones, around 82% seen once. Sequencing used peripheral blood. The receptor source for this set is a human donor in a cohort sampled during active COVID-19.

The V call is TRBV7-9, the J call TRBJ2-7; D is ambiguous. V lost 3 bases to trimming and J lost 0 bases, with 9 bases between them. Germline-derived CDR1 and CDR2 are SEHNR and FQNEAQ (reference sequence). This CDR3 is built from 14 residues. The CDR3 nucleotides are TGTGCCAGCAGCTTGGGTCAGGCCTCCTACGAGCAGTACTTC. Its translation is CASSLGQASYEQYF.

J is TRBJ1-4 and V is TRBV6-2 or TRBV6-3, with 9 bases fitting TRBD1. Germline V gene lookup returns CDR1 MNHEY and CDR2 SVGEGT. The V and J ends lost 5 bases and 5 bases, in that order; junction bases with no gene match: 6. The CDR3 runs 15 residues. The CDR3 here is CASSDQTGGNEKLFF. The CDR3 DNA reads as TGTGCCAGCAGTGATCAGACAGGGGGAAATGAAAAACTGTTTTTT.

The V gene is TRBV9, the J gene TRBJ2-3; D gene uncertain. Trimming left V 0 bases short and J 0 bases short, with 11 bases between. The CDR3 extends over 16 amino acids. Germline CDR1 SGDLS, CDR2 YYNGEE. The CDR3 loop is CASSVEWATSTDTQYF. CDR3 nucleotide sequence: TGTGCCAGCAGCGTAGAGTGGGCTACTAGCACAGATACGCAGTATTTT.

CDR3 in DNA: TGTGCCAGCAGCGCCTGGGACAGGGGCACCGGGGAGCTGTTTTTT. Protein: CASSAWDRGTGELFF. The V call is TRBV9, the J call TRBJ2-2; 10 bases agree with TRBD1. Losses at the gene ends were 3 bases for V and 4 bases for J; bases not matched to a gene: 3. This CDR3 has 15 residues. CDR1 SGDLS and CDR2 YYNGEE come from the germline V gene.

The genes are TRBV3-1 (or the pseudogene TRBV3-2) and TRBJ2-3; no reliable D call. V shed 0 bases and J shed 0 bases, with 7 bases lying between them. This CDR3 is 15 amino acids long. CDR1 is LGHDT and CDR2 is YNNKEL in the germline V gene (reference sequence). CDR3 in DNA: TGTGCCAGCAGCCAAGACCCTTCTAGCACAGATACGCAGTATTTT. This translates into CASSQDPSSTDTQYF.

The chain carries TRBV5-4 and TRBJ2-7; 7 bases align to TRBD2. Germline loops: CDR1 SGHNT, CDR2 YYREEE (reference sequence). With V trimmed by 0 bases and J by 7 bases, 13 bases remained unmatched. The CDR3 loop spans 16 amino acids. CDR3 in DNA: TGTGCCAGCAGCTTGGAAGGGAGGGCAGGAATGTGGGAGCAGTACTTC. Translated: CASSLEGRAGMWEQYF.

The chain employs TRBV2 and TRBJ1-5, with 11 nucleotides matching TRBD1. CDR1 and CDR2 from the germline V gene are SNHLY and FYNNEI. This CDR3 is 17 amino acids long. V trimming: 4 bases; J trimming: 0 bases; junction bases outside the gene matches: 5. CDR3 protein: CASSGTGGGYSNQPQHF. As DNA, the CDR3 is TGTGCCAGCAGTGGGACAGGGGGCGGTTATAGCAATCAGCCCCAGCATTTT.

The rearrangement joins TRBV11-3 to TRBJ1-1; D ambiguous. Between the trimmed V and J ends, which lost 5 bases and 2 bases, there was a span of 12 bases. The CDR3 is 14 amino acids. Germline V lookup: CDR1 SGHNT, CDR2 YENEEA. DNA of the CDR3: TGTGCCAGCAGCCCAACGGGTAGAAACACTGAAGCTTTCTTT. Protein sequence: CASSPTGRNTEAFF.

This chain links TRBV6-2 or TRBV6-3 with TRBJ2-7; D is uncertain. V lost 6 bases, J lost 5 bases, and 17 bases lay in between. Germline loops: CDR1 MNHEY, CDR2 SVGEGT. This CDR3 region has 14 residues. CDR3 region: CASSPLLSNNEQYF. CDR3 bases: TGTGCCAGCAGCCCCCTCTTATCTAATAACGAGCAGTACTTC.

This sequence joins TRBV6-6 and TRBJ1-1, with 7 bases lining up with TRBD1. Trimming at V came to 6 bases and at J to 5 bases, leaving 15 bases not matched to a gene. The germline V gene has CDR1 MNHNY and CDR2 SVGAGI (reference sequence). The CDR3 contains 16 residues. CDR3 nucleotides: TGTGCCAGCAGCCCTACGATCTTGACAGGGCTGACTGAAGCTTTCTTT. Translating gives CASSPTILTGLTEAFF.

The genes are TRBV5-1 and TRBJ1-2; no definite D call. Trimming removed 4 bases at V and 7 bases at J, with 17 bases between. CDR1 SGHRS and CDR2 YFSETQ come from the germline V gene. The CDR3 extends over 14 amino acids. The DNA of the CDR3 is TGCGCCAGCAGCCCGGAGCGGGAATCTGGTGGCTACACCTTC. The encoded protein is CASSPERESGGYTF.

CDR3 nucleotides: TGTGCCAGCAGCGTCCGCGGGGCGCAGGCTGAAGCTTTCTTT. Protein product: CASSVRGAQAEAFF. V is TRBV9 and J is TRBJ1-1; possibly TRBD1 for D (5 bases). Germline V gives CDR1 SGDLS, CDR2 YYNGEE. Deletions cut 2 bases from V and 6 bases from J, with 14 bases between. The CDR3 has 14 residues.

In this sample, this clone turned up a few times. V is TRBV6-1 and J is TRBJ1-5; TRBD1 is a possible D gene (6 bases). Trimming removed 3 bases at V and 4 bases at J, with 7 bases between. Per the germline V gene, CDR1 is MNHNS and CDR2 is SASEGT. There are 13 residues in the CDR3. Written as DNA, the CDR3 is TGTGCCAGCAGTGATACAGGGAATCAGCCCCAGCATTTT. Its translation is CASSDTGNQPQHF.

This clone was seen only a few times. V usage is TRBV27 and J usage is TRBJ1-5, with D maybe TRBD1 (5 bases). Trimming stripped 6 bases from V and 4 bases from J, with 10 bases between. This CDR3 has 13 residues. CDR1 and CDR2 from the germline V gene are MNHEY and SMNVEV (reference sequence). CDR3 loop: CASSRDSNQPQHF. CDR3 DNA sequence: TGTGCCAGCAGCCGAGACAGTAATCAGCCCCAGCATTTT.

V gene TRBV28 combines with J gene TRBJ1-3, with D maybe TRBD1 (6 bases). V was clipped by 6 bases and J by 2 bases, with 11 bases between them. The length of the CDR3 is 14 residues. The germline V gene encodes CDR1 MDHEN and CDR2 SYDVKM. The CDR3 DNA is TGTGCCAGCAGACGTCCAGGGGCTGGAAACACCATATATTTT. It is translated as CASRRPGAGNTIYF.

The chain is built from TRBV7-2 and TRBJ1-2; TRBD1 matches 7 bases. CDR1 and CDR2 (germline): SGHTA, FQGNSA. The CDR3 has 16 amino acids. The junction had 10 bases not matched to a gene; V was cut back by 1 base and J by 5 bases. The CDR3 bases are TGTGCCAGCAGCTTAGGGAACAGGGGCTTTGGATATGGCTACACCTTC. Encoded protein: CASSLGNRGFGYGYTF.

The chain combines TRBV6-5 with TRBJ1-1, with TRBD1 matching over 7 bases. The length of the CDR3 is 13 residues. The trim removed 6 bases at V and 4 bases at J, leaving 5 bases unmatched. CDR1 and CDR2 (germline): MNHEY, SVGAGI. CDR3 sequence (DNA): TGTGCCAGCAGAAAGACAGGGTTCACTGAAGCTTTCTTT. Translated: CASRKTGFTEAFF.

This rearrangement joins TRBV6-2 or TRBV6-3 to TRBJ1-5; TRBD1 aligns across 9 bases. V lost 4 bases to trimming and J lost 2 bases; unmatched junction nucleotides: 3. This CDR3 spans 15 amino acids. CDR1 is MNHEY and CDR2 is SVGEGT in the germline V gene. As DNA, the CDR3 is TGTGCCAGCAGTTTAACAGGGGGCGGCAATCAGCCCCAGCATTTT. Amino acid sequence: CASSLTGGGNQPQHF.

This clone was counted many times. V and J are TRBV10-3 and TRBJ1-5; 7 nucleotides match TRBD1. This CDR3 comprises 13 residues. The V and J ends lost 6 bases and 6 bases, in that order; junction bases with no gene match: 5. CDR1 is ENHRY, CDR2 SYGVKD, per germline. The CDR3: CAISPGDSQPQHF. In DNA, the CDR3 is TGTGCCATCAGCCCCGGGGACAGTCAGCCCCAGCATTTT.

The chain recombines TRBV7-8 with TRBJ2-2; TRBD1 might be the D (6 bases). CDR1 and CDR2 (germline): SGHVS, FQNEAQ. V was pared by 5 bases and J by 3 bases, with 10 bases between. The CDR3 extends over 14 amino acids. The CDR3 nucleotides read TGTGCCAGCAGCCTCAGGACAGACACCGGGGAGCTGTTTTTT. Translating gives CASSLRTDTGELFF.

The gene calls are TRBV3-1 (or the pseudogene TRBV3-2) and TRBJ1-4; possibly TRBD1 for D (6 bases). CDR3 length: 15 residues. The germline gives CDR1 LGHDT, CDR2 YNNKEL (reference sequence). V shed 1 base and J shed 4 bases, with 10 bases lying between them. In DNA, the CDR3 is TGTGCCAGCAGCCAAGGGGACACGCGTAATGAAAAACTGTTTTTT. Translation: CASSQGDTRNEKLFF.

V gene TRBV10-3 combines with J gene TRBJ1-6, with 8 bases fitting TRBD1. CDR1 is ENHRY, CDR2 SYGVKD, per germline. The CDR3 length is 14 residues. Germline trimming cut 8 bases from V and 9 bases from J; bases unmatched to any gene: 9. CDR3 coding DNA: TGTGCCATCGCAGAGACAGGGGTAAGTTCACCCCTCCACTTT. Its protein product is CAIAETGVSSPLHF.

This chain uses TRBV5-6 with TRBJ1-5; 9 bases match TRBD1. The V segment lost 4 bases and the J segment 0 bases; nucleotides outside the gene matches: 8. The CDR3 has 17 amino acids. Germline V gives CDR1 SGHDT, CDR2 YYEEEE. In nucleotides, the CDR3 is TGTGCCAGCAGCGGTGGGGACAGGGCTAATAGCAATCAGCCCCAGCATTTT. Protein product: CASSGGDRANSNQPQHF.

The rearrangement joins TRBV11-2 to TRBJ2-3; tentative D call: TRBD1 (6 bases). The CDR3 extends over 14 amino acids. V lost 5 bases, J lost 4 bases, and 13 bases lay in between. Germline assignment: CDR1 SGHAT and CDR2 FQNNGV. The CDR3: CASSPRQVPDTQYF. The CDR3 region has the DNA TGTGCCAGCAGCCCAAGACAGGTTCCAGATACGCAGTATTTT.

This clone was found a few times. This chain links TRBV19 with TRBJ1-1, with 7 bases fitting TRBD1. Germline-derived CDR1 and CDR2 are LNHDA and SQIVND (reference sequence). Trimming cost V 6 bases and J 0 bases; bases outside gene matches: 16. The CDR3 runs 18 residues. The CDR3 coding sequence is TGTGCCAGTAGGTCGTTAAGGGGGCTTAATAACATGAACACTGAAGCTTTCTTT. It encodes CASRSLRGLNNMNTEAFF.

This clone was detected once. CDR3 DNA sequence: TGTGCCAGCGAAAGCGGGTATGGCTACACCTTC. Translation: CASESGYGYTF. The rearrangement links TRBV10-3 to TRBJ1-2, with D unresolved. This CDR3 is 11 amino acids long. V shed 10 bases and J shed 5 bases, with 11 bases lying between them. CDR1 is ENHRY and CDR2 is SYGVKD in the germline V gene.